This entry lists 9 T cell receptor beta chains sequenced from one sample in a study of T cells after yellow fever vaccination (dated by TCRdb to about 2019). Library preparation used 5' RACE. The listed sequencing device is Illumina NovaSeq 6000. TCRdb took the public reads, trimmed them with fastp at Q25, ran MiXCR for clone calling and kept in-frame beta chains. Every CDR3 protein is listed once, alongside the most common genes and DNA of its rows. The table for this sample lists over 250,000 distinct CDR3 sequences; approximately 4% of them were counted only once. The top ten hold 20% to 25% of the sample. The sample's treatment or condition, from its label and the paper: live attenuated yellow fever vaccine strain. This material consisted of PBMCs, taken 5 days after the yellow fever booster vaccination. Every receptor here comes from a man aged 18-30 years who received the YFV17D yellow fever vaccine.

This rearrangement joins TRBV7-8 to TRBJ2-2; D gene unclear. Germline V gene lookup returns CDR1 SGHVS and CDR2 FQNEAQ. The germline V and J ends were trimmed by 5 bases and 6 bases, with 7 bases remaining between them. This CDR3 has 12 residues. The CDR3 coding sequence is TGTGCCAGCAGCCAGAAGGCCGGGGAGCTGTTTTTT. Encoded protein: CASSQKAGELFF.

This clonotype has more than one count but fewer than ten. J is TRBJ1-6 and V is TRBV7-2, with D tentatively TRBD1 (6 bases). Deletions cut 5 bases from V and 10 bases from J, with 18 bases between. The CDR3 totals 15 residues. In germline, CDR1 is SGHTA, CDR2 FQGNSA. CDR3 sequence (DNA): TGTGCCAGCAGCCCGTCAGGGGAGCCCAACTCACCCCTCCACTTT. It encodes CASSPSGEPNSPLHF.

This clonotype has a count of ten or more. The chain recombines TRBV7-6 with TRBJ2-3, with 12 bases matching TRBD1. The CDR3 runs 15 residues. J lost 3 bases, V lost 4 bases, and 2 bases had no gene match. The germline CDR1 and CDR2 sequences are SGHVS and FNYEAQ. DNA for the CDR3: TGTGCCAGCAGCTCGGGACAGGGGGCGACAGATACGCAGTATTTT. Amino acid sequence: CASSSGQGATDTQYF.

The J gene is TRBJ2-5, the V gene TRBV5-4; TRBD1 is a possible D gene (5 bases). Germline V gene data show CDR1 as SGHNT and CDR2 as YYREEE (reference sequence). CDR3 size: 12 residues. Deletions cut 10 bases from V and 3 bases from J, with 13 bases between. CDR3 region: CAWGRSEETQYF. CDR3 DNA sequence: TGTGCCTGGGGCAGGTCGGAAGAGACCCAGTACTTC.

The CDR3 DNA is TGTGCCAGCAGTGACCTAGACAGGGGGAACACTGAAGCTTTCTTT. It is translated as CASSDLDRGNTEAFF. J is TRBJ1-1 and V is TRBV6-6; 8 positions match TRBD1. There are 15 residues in the CDR3. After removal of 5 bases from V and 1 base from J, the junction contained 6 bases not matched to a gene. Germline CDR1 MNHNY, CDR2 SVGAGI (reference sequence).

This clonotype was seen repeatedly, ten times or more. This chain uses TRBV27 with TRBJ2-2; D perhaps matches TRBD1 (5 bases). Looked up from germline, CDR1 is MNHEY and CDR2 is SMNVEV (reference sequence). V lost 4 bases and J 0 bases, leaving 9 bases between the germline ends. This CDR3 spans 15 amino acids. CDR3 bases: TGTGCCAGCAGTTCCAGGGCCCCGAACACCGGGGAGCTGTTTTTT. Translated: CASSSRAPNTGELFF.

The sample holds a few counts of this clonotype. This rearrangement joins TRBV7-3 to TRBJ2-7; perhaps D is TRBD1 or TRBD2 (6 bases each). Germline V gene data show CDR1 as SGHTA and CDR2 as FQGTGA. The V end lost 5 bases, the J end lost 7 bases, and 15 bases lay between the germline ends. The CDR3 is 13 amino acids. In DNA, the CDR3 is TGTGCCAGCAGCGCTCTTGTAGGGGGGGAGCAGTACTTC. This sequence encodes CASSALVGGEQYF.

The V gene is TRBV28, the J gene TRBJ2-7; D might be TRBD1 or TRBD2, each matching 5 bases. The V gene lost 2 bases and the J gene lost 2 bases, with 10 bases spanning the gap. This CDR3 comprises 14 residues. Germline V gene data show CDR1 as MDHEN and CDR2 as SYDVKM. The CDR3 DNA sequence: TGTGCCAGCAGTTTAGGGACGGCGGCCTACGAGCAGTACGTC. Its translation is CASSLGTAAYEQYV.

This clonotype was counted only a few times. This sequence joins TRBV9 and TRBJ1-1; D remains ambiguous. The CDR3 is 13 amino acids. Germline V gives CDR1 SGDLS, CDR2 YYNGEE. The V and J ends lost 4 bases and 6 bases respectively, with 13 bases between them. As DNA, the CDR3 is TGTGCCAGCAGCTCACCGGCTGGCGCTGAAGCTTTCTTT. It translates to CASSSPAGAEAFF. The whole variable domain, filled in from reference TRBV9 and TRBJ1-1, reads DSGVTQTPKHLITATGQRVTLRCSPRSGDLSVYWYQQSLDQGLQFLIQYYNGEERAKGNILERFSAQQFPDLHSELNLSSLELGDSALYFCASSSPAGAEAFFGQGTRLTVV.